These T cell receptor beta chains were read from a single sample in a study of response to subunit inactivated influenza vaccine. TCRdb processed the RT-PCR reads anew with MiXCR; each CDR3 protein has one entry. The sample lists 500,000 to 600,000 distinct CDR3 sequences, approximately 14% seen once, with roughly 10% in the top ten. Specimen: PBMCs from blood, collected 11 to 12 days after vaccination. The receptors come from a man between 50 and 59 years old who received an inactivated influenza vaccine. CDR3s include the opening cysteine and the closing phenylalanine or tryptophan. A D gene is named only where the DNA matches it firmly. Where a row states a size, it is once, few, many or the class of an expanded clone; other rows omit it.

size	V	D	J	DNA	CDR3
few	TRBV5-1	TRBD2	TRBJ2-5	TGCGCCAGCAGCCGGAGCCCTAGCGGGGGCCAAGAGACCCAGTACTTC	CASSRSPSGGQETQYF
NA	TRBV28	TRBD2	TRBJ2-5	TGTGCCAGCAGTTCCAGGACTAGCGGGCCGACCGGGACCCAGTACTTC	CASSSRTSGPTGTQYF
NA	TRBV20-1	TRBD2	TRBJ2-3	TGCAGTGCTAGAGATGGAGCGGGACCCTCAGATACGCAGTATTTT	CSARDGAGPSDTQYF
NA	TRBV20-1	NA	TRBJ1-4	TGCAGTGCTATCACCACAACTAATGAAAAACTGTTTTTT	CSAITTTNEKLFF
NA	TRBV24-1	NA	TRBJ2-7	TGTGCCACCAGTGATGGGGGCGGCTACGAGCAGTACTTC	CATSDGGGYEQYF
NA	TRBV5-1	NA	TRBJ2-5	TGCGCCAGCAGCCGACTTCCGGCCGGCCAAGAGACCCAGTACTTC	CASSRLPAGQETQYF
NA	TRBV9	TRBD1	TRBJ2-5	TGTGCCAGCAGCCTGACCGGGACAGGGACCCAGTACTTC	CASSLTGTGTQYF
NA	TRBV11-2	NA	TRBJ1-1	TGTGCCAGCAGCTTAGGATTCCCGGACACTGAAGCTTTCTTT	CASSLGFPDTEAFF
NA	TRBV28	NA	TRBJ2-6	TGTGCCAGCAGTGCAGACATCTCTGGGGCCAACGTCCTGACTTTC	CASSADISGANVLTF
NA	TRBV6-2/TRBV6-3	NA	TRBJ1-5	TGTGCCAGCAGCCTCATGGTAAGGTCTCAGCCCCAGCATTTT	CASSLMVRSQPQHF
NA	TRBV20-1	NA	TRBJ2-3	TGCAGTGCTCCTTCGCCGTACACAGATACGCAGTATTTT	CSAPSPYTDTQYF
many	TRBV20-1	TRBD1	TRBJ2-3	TGCAGTGCTAGAGACAGGGGGCGTACAGATACGCAGTATTTT	CSARDRGRTDTQYF
NA	TRBV10-3	TRBD2	TRBJ2-7	TGTGACATCAGCGGTGCGGGAGCATTCTCCTACGAGCAGTACTTC	CDISGAGAFSYEQYF
NA	TRBV7-2	NA	TRBJ1-1	TGTGCCAGCAGCTTAGATGAGGGGGAAGCTTTCTTT	CASSLDEGEAFF
many	TRBV20-1	NA	TRBJ2-7	TGCAGTGCAAGACAGTCAACGTACGAGCAGTACTTC	CSARQSTYEQYF
few	TRBV15	NA	TRBJ1-1	TGTGCCACCAGCCCCGGGGGGAATGGGGCTGAAGCTTTCTTT	CATSPGGNGAEAFF
few	TRBV11-1	TRBD1	TRBJ2-3	TGTGCCAGCAGCTTCAACCTTGACAGGGATTATGGAACAGATACGCAGTATTTT	CASSFNLDRDYGTDTQYF
NA	TRBV6-2/TRBV6-3	TRBD1	TRBJ2-3	TGTGCCAGCAGGAAGGGGGCTACCCCTAGCACAGATACGCAGTATTTT	CASRKGATPSTDTQYF
NA	TRBV12-3/TRBV12-4	NA	TRBJ2-7	TGTGCCAGCACCACGGACAGGACTAGATCCTACGAGCAGTACTTC	CASTTDRTRSYEQYF
NA	TRBV29-1	NA	TRBJ2-3	TGCAGCGTTGAGGACGGGTGGGTTAGCACAGATACGCAGTATTTT	CSVEDGWVSTDTQYF
NA	TRBV14	TRBD1	TRBJ2-3	TGTGCCAGCAGCCAAGATTGGGGACAGGGGGCGACAGATACGCAGTATTTT	CASSQDWGQGATDTQYF
few	TRBV18	NA	TRBJ2-1	TGTGCCAGCTCACCAGCTCGTGAGCAGTTCTTC	CASSPAREQFF
NA	TRBV5-1	TRBD2	TRBJ2-7	TGCGCCAGCAGCCCCATTCCGGGACTAGCGGGAGGGAACGAGCAGTACTTC	CASSPIPGLAGGNEQYF
NA	TRBV6-2/TRBV6-3	TRBD2	TRBJ2-4	TGTGCCAGCAGTTACCCGTGGACTAGCGGGAAAAACATTCAGTACTTC	CASSYPWTSGKNIQYF
NA	TRBV20-1	NA	TRBJ2-3	TGCAGTGCCACGGAGGACAGCACTAGCACAGATACGCAGTATTTT	CSATEDSTSTDTQYF
few	TRBV12-3/TRBV12-4	NA	TRBJ2-3	TGTGCCAGCAGTTTTTCTATGCCAGATACGCAGTATTTT	CASSFSMPDTQYF
NA	TRBV27	NA	TRBJ2-7	TGTGCCAGCAGTTTATTCCCGGGACACAACGGGTACGAGCAGTACTTC	CASSLFPGHNGYEQYF
many	TRBV7-8	TRBD2	TRBJ2-1	TGTGCCAGCAGTCGACTAGCGGGAGGGCCAAGTAATGAGCAGTTCTTC	CASSRLAGGPSNEQFF
NA	TRBV7-9	NA	TRBJ2-7	TGTGCCAGCAGCTTGAGCCATCTCGCCTACGAGCAGTACTTC	CASSLSHLAYEQYF
few	TRBV7-2	TRBD2	TRBJ2-5	TGTGCCAGCAGCTTAAGCGGGACGGTACAAGAGACCCAGTACTTC	CASSLSGTVQETQYF
NA	TRBV5-1	TRBD1	TRBJ2-7	TGCGCCAGCAGCCCGACAGGGCGGTACGAGCAGTACTTC	CASSPTGRYEQYF
NA	TRBV5-1	TRBD2	TRBJ2-1	TGCGCCAGCAGCTTGGCCAGGCTAGCGGGTTACAATGAGCAGTTCTTC	CASSLARLAGYNEQFF
few	TRBV6-2/TRBV6-3	TRBD2	TRBJ2-3	TGTGCCAGCAGGAGACTAGCGGGAGCGAAAGATACGCAGTATTTT	CASRRLAGAKDTQYF
many	TRBV15	TRBD2	TRBJ2-7	TGTGCCACCAGCAGAGGGACTAGTTTGATGTACGAGCAGTACTTC	CATSRGTSLMYEQYF
NA	TRBV5-1	TRBD1	TRBJ2-6	TGCGCCAGCAGTTTGACAGGGGACCCTGGGGCCAACGTCCTGACTTTC	CASSLTGDPGANVLTF
NA	TRBV5-1	NA	TRBJ2-5	TGCGCCAGCAGTGAGCAGGGCCAAGAGACCCAGTACTTC	CASSEQGQETQYF